The 28 T cell receptor beta chains listed next were all sequenced from one sample in a study of T cells in Graves' hyperthyroidism and ophthalmopathy (dated by TCRdb to the late 2010s). Library preparation used multiplex PCR. TCRdb shows the sequencer as Illumina HiSeq 2000. Amplification of TCR beta CDR3 regions was carried out from RNA transcripts. For the first round of RT-PCR on the TCR CDR3, the HTBI primer set was used together with the Qiagen OneStep RT-PCR kit. TCRdb itself trimmed the public reads at Q25 with fastp, ran MiXCR and retained productive beta chains. Identical CDR3 protein sequences are pooled into one entry, listed with their most common genes and DNA. Across this sample there are about 400,000 distinct CDR3 sequences, with about 15% seen only once. 15% to 20% of the sample is in the top ten clones. The sequencing sample was made of blood. Source of these receptors: a woman under 40 with Graves' ophthalmopathy.

This clonotype has at least ten counts. The J gene is TRBJ1-1, the V gene TRBV5-5; D is unresolved. V lost 2 bases and J 0 bases, leaving 8 bases between the germline ends. This CDR3 comprises 14 residues. Germline V CDR1 and CDR2: SGHKS, YYEKEE (reference sequence). CDR3 sequence: CASSLQNVNTEAFF. DNA for the CDR3: TGTGCCAGCAGCTTACAGAACGTGAACACTGAAGCTTTCTTT. The variable domain in full, completed from reference TRBV5-5 and TRBJ1-1, reads DAGVTQSPTHLIKTRGQQVTLRCSPISGHKSVSWYQQVLGQGPQFIFQYYEKEERGRGNFPDRFSARQFPNYSSELNVNALLLGDSALYLCASSLQNVNTEAFFGQGTRLTVV.

There are many counts of this clonotype. V usage is TRBV27 and J usage is TRBJ2-2; a weak D match, TRBD2 (6 bases). V shed 2 bases and J shed 1 base, with 8 bases lying between them. The germline gives CDR1 MNHEY, CDR2 SMNVEV (reference sequence). The CDR3 totals 15 residues. CDR3 protein: CASSLAGMNTGELFF. The CDR3 region has the DNA TGTGCCAGCAGTTTAGCGGGGATGAACACCGGGGAGCTGTTTTTT.

The rearrangement uses TRBV20-1 and TRBJ2-1; 9 bases line up with TRBD1. Trimming removed 6 bases from V and 7 bases from J; junction bases left unmatched: 4. This CDR3 is built from 12 residues. The germline V gene has CDR1 DFQATT and CDR2 SNEGSKA (reference sequence). In DNA form, the CDR3 reads TGCAGTGCAAACAGGGGGCAAAATGAGCAGTTCTTC. Translation: CSANRGQNEQFF.

This clonotype came up many times. This chain links TRBV18 with TRBJ2-3, with unresolved D. The CDR3 covers 15 residues. The V end lost 4 bases, the J end lost 5 bases, and 16 bases lay between the germline ends. The germline V gene has CDR1 KGHSH and CDR2 LQKENI. The CDR3 nucleotides are TGTGCCAGCTCACAGGAAGTGGGCGCGCAAGATACGCAGTATTTT. Translated, it gives CASSQEVGAQDTQYF. The whole variable domain, remainder taken from reference TRBV18 and TRBJ2-3, is NAGVMQNPRHLVRRRGQEARLRCSPMKGHSHVYWYRQLPEEGLKFMVYLQKENIIDESGMPKERFSAEFPKEGPSILRIQQVVRGDSAAYFCASSQEVGAQDTQYFGPGTRLTVL.

This clonotype was seen at least ten times. This chain joins TRBV7-8 and TRBJ2-5; tentatively, D is TRBD2 (7 bases). The CDR3 runs 18 residues. Germline V CDR1 and CDR2: SGHVS, FQNEAQ. V lost 5 bases, J lost 4 bases, and 26 bases lay in between. This CDR3 reads CASSPRRRGEGFRETQYF. CDR3 coding DNA: TGTGCCAGCAGCCCCCGTCGTAGGGGGGAGGGTTTTCGAGAGACCCAGTACTTC.

This clonotype was counted ten times or more. This sequence joins TRBV3-1 and TRBJ2-1, with no clear D. The CDR3 covers 14 residues. V shed 6 bases and J shed 0 bases, with 9 bases lying between them. Germline V gives CDR1 LGHDT, CDR2 YNNKEL (reference sequence). CDR3 protein: CASSTASSYNEQFF. In nucleotides, the CDR3 is TGTGCCAGCAGTACGGCTAGCTCCTACAATGAGCAGTTCTTC.

As for this clonotype: A much larger clone lies a single base off, so this may be a read error. The V and J genes are TRBV4-1 and TRBJ2-3, with D possibly TRBD2 on 5 matching bases. Trimming took 3 bases from V and 11 from J, leaving 21 bases between them. The CDR3 totals 15 residues. Per the germline V gene, CDR1 is MGHRA and CDR2 is YSYEKL. The CDR3 DNA is TGCGCCAGCAGCCAGGACGGACTGGTTAAGTCTAGGCAGTATTTT. Translated, it gives CASSQDGLVKSRQYF.

At least ten counts were recorded for this clonotype. The chain combines TRBV6-1 with TRBJ2-7, with 7 nucleotides matching TRBD1. V dropped 6 bases and J dropped 5; count of bases not matched to a gene: 13. CDR1 MNHNS and CDR2 SASEGT come from the germline V gene. The CDR3 contains 15 residues. The CDR3 DNA sequence: TGTGCCAGCAGGACCTCGACAGGGATCCTCGACGAGCAGTACTTC. Translating gives CASRTSTGILDEQYF.

V usage is TRBV9 and J usage is TRBJ2-2, with 9 bases lining up with TRBD2. The junction had 5 bases not matched to a gene; V was cut back by 3 bases and J by 2 bases. CDR1 and CDR2 from the germline V gene are SGDLS and YYNGEE. This CDR3 is built from 16 residues. The CDR3 DNA reads TGTGCCAGCAGCGAGGGCGGGGGGGCAAACACCGGGGAGCTGTTTTTT. Residues: CASSEGGGANTGELFF.

About this clonotype itself: A read error is possible here, since a much larger clone lies one base away. V gene TRBV6-1 combines with J gene TRBJ2-3; D perhaps matches TRBD1 (5 bases). Trimming cost V 3 bases and J 2 bases, with 12 bases left between them. This CDR3 region has 15 residues. CDR1 is MNHNS, CDR2 SASEGT, per germline. The CDR3 is CASSEGRASTDTQYF. The CDR3 region has the DNA TGTGCCAGCAGTGAGGGCAGGGCGTCCACAGATACGCAGTATTTT.

The genes are TRBV6-1 and TRBJ2-1, with TRBD1 identical over 7 bases. V lost 9 bases and J lost 7; bases outside the gene matches: 6. Germline V lookup: CDR1 MNHNS, CDR2 SASEGT. The length of the CDR3 is 12 residues. The CDR3 region is CASWDSGNEQFF. In nucleotides, the CDR3 is TGTGCCAGTTGGGACAGTGGGAATGAGCAGTTCTTC.

In the case of this clonotype: This clone may be a read error of a much larger clone one base away. Since the CDR3 does not end with the conserved phenylalanine or tryptophan, this likely comes from a read error. The chain carries TRBV29-1 and TRBJ1-4; D is unresolved. Per the germline V gene, CDR1 is SQVTM and CDR2 is ANQGSEA. The CDR3 runs 15 residues. Between the trimmed V and J ends, which lost 4 bases and 0 bases, there was a span of 12 bases. As DNA, the CDR3 is TGCAGCGTTGGAGAAAAACGTGCAACTAATGAAAAACTGTTTTCT. Its protein product is CSVGEKRATNEKLFS.

There are many counts of this clonotype. V usage is TRBV3-1 and J usage is TRBJ2-7, with 7 positions matching TRBD1. Germline CDR1 LGHDT, CDR2 YNNKEL (reference sequence). Trimming removed 0 bases from V and 2 bases from J; junction bases left unmatched: 4. The CDR3 consists of 15 residues. CDR3 coding DNA: TGTGCCAGCAGCCAAGATACACAGGGGACCTACGAGCAGTACTTC. Translation gives CASSQDTQGTYEQYF.

The genes are TRBV2 and TRBJ2-3; perhaps D is TRBD1 or TRBD2 (5 bases each). The V end lost 8 bases, the J end lost 2 bases, and 14 bases lay between the germline ends. Germline CDR1 and CDR2: SNHLY and FYNNEI. CDR3 length: 14 amino acids. The CDR3 sequence: CASRLEGSTDTQYF. CDR3 bases: TGTGCCAGCCGGCTTGAGGGGTCCACAGATACGCAGTATTTT.

This clonotype was counted at least ten times. For the CDR3, the DNA is TGCGCCAGCAGCCTGGGACACCCCGGGGATACGCAGTATTTT. This encodes CASSLGHPGDTQYF. The J gene is TRBJ2-3, the V gene TRBV5-1; the D gene is possibly TRBD1 (6 bases). There are 14 residues in the CDR3. V shed 4 bases and J shed 6 bases, with 15 bases lying between them. Germline CDR1 and CDR2: SGHRS and YFSETQ.

Of note for this clonotype: One junction end disagrees with the germline gene, perhaps due to a read error. The chain carries TRBV7-6 and TRBJ2-1, with 8 bases lining up with TRBD2. This CDR3 region has 16 residues. Germline loops: CDR1 SGHVS, CDR2 FNYEAQ. The CDR3 protein is CTSSLYGGAYYNEQFF. CDR3 DNA: TGTACCAGCAGCCTCTACGGGGGGGCCTACTACAATGAGCAGTTCTTC.

This clonotype was seen at least ten times. This chain uses TRBV3-1 with TRBJ2-5; D uncertain. Trimming removed 0 bases at V and 2 bases at J, with 22 bases between. Germline values: CDR1 LGHDT, CDR2 YNNKEL (reference sequence). This CDR3 contains 19 residues. The CDR3 region is CASSQDFFSGTVEQETQYF. The CDR3 DNA sequence: TGTGCCAGCAGCCAAGATTTTTTTTCTGGTACAGTGGAGCAAGAGACCCAGTACTTC.

The rearrangement links TRBV28 to TRBJ2-7, with TRBD1 identical over 8 bases. The germline gives CDR1 MDHEN, CDR2 SYDVKM. The length of the CDR3 is 15 residues. Losses at the gene ends were 6 bases for V and 1 base for J; bases not matched to a gene: 8. In DNA, the CDR3 is TGTGCCAGCAGACCCCCGGGACAGGCGTCCTACGAGCAGTACTTC. Encoded protein: CASRPPGQASYEQYF.

This clonotype showed up many times. This chain links TRBV3-1 with TRBJ2-5; D might be TRBD1 or TRBD2, each matching 5 bases. Trimming pared 0 bases from V and 7 bases from J, leaving 15 bases between. This CDR3 is 15 amino acids long. Germline lookup yields CDR1 LGHDT and CDR2 YNNKEL (reference sequence). CDR3 nucleotide sequence: TGTGCCAGCAGCCAAGATACTACTAGTGGGGCGACCCAGTACTTC. Its translation: CASSQDTTSGATQYF.

This clonotype was counted at least ten times. The chain combines TRBV7-2 with TRBJ2-5, with 9 positions matching TRBD2. The germline V gene has CDR1 SGHTA and CDR2 FQGNSA. The trim removed 5 bases at V and 5 bases at J, leaving 9 bases unmatched. The CDR3 runs to 15 residues. Here the CDR3 DNA reads TGTGCCAGCAGCACCGCTGCGACTAGCGGTGAGACCCAGTACTTC. This gives the protein CASSTAATSGETQYF.

In its sample, this clonotype was seen many times. V usage is TRBV7-8 and J usage is TRBJ2-3, with D unresolved. V was shortened by 5 bases and J by 4 bases, with 10 bases between the two germline ends. This CDR3 comprises 13 residues. Germline CDR1 SGHVS, CDR2 FQNEAQ. CDR3 protein: CASSPQTPDTQYF. The CDR3, as DNA: TGTGCCAGCAGCCCCCAAACCCCAGATACGCAGTATTTT. The complete variable domain, with remaining parts taken from reference TRBV7-8 and TRBJ2-3, reads GAGVSQSPRYKVAKRGQDVALRCDPISGHVSLFWYQQALGQGPEFLTYFQNEAQLDKSGLPSDRFFAERPEGSVSTLKIQRTQQEDSAVYLCASSPQTPDTQYFGPGTRLTVL.

Many counts were recorded for this clonotype. Here the CDR3 reads CSTPGRREQETQYF. CDR3 nucleotides: TGCAGTACACCGGGACGGAGAGAACAAGAGACCCAGTACTTC. V is TRBV20-1 and J is TRBJ2-5; D assignment may be TRBD1 or TRBD2 (5 bases each). This CDR3 comprises 14 residues. The germline gives CDR1 DFQATT, CDR2 SNEGSKA (reference sequence). V lost 8 bases to trimming and J lost 2 bases, with 18 bases between them.

The genes are TRBV2 and TRBJ1-6; D might be TRBD1 (5 bases). CDR1 SNHLY and CDR2 FYNNEI come from the germline V gene. The CDR3 spans 13 residues. V was trimmed by 10 bases and J by 7 bases, leaving 14 bases between them. Written as DNA, the CDR3 is TGTGCCATAACGGGGACGGCCAATTCACCCCTCCACTTT. Its translation is CAITGTANSPLHF.

This clonotype was detected many times. The J gene is TRBJ1-1, the V gene TRBV12-3 or TRBV12-4; TRBD1 might be the D (5 bases). V was cut by 3 bases and J by 4 bases, with 18 bases left in between. The CDR3 is 16 residues long. CDR3 DNA sequence: TGTGCCAGCAGTTTGCGGTGGGGGTCGAATGGCACTGAAGCTTTCTTT. Protein sequence: CASSLRWGSNGTEAFF.

The chain carries TRBV19 and TRBJ2-4, with 8 positions matching TRBD1. The germline V gene has CDR1 LNHDA and CDR2 SQIVND (reference sequence). V dropped 5 bases and J dropped 9; count of bases not matched to a gene: 9. This CDR3 is built from 14 residues. This chain's CDR3 is CASSLLPGTGIQYF. CDR3 in DNA: TGTGCCAGTAGTTTACTCCCCGGGACAGGCATTCAGTACTTC.

This clonotype was recorded many times. The genes are TRBV7-3 and TRBJ2-7; D perhaps matches TRBD2 (6 bases). CDR3 length equals 13 residues. The V and J ends lost 4 bases and 2 bases respectively, with 9 bases between them. Germline V lookup: CDR1 SGHTA, CDR2 FQGTGA. The CDR3 coding sequence is TGTGCCAGCAGCTGGGGGGTGACCTACGAGCAGTACTTC. It codes for CASSWGVTYEQYF. The full variable domain, rest sourced from reference TRBV7-3 and TRBJ2-7, is GAGVSQTPSNKVTEKGKYVELRCDPISGHTALYWYRQSLGQGPEFLIYFQGTGAADDSGLPNDRFFAVRPEGSVSTLKIQRTERGDSAVYLCASSWGVTYEQYFGPGTRLTVT.

The chain is built from TRBV20-1 and TRBJ2-7; D gene unclear. The CDR3 extends over 13 amino acids. The V gene's germline CDR1 is DFQATT and CDR2 SNEGSKA (reference sequence). Trimming pared 6 bases from V and 0 bases from J, leaving 12 bases between. For the CDR3, the DNA is TGCAGTGCCAAAGCTTCGAGCTCCTACGAGCAGTACTTC. The encoded protein is CSAKASSSYEQYF.

This clonotype was seen repeatedly, ten times or more. V usage is TRBV30 and J usage is TRBJ1-5; weak D call: TRBD1 (5 bases). Trimming cost V 8 bases and J 5 bases, with 19 bases left between them. The germline V gene has CDR1 GTSNPN and CDR2 SVGIG (reference sequence). CDR3 length: 14 residues. CDR3 sequence: CALDQVGGHQPQHF. Written as DNA, the CDR3 is TGTGCCCTGGACCAGGTGGGGGGACATCAGCCCCAGCATTTT.